The T cell receptor beta chain described here comes from a study of early T cells in non-severe SARS-CoV-2 infection. Study-level information: Bulk RNA isolated from unsorted whole blood underwent sequencing; chains were not paired. Study observations and caveats: Comparison of clonotypes with VDJdb favored anti-spike CD8 responses while missing private and CD4 specificities.

Individual cDNA molecules were tagged with unique molecular identifiers. TCRdb called the 5' RACE reads again in MiXCR, with one record for every CDR3 protein. The repertoire consists of 88,000 or so distinct CDR3 sequences, with just under 15% occurring once and the leading ten covering approximately 6%. The CDR3 is 11 residues long. V was clipped by 2 bases and J by 4 bases, with 0 bases between them. Germline V gene lookup returns CDR1 LNHNV and CDR2 YYDKDF (reference sequence). This clonotype was observed a few times. Its antigen is still unknown. This clonotype was sampled from an adult who was a healthcare worker with PCR-confirmed SARS-CoV-2 infection or an uninfected control (not recorded which). The chain uses TRBV15 and TRBJ2-1, with no clear D. The sample was whole blood. In nucleotides, the CDR3 is TGTGCCACCAGCAGATACAATGAGCAGTTCTTC. Its protein product is CATSRYNEQFF. Drawing the rest from reference TRBV15 and TRBJ2-1, the complete variable domain is DAMVIQNPRYQVTQFGKPVTLSCSQTLNHNVMYWYQQKSSQAPKLLFHYYDKDFNNEADTPDNFQSRRPNTSFCFLDIRSPGLGDTAMYLCATSRYNEQFFGPGTRLTVL.